This T cell receptor (beta chain) originates from a study of T cell repertoires in cytomegalovirus infection. Study at large: Indicated by public TCR beta signatures were CMV infection and matching HLA type. Study results and limitations: HLA-C-restricted CMV clonotypes gave the most frequent clonotype in two of eight donors. Carriage of CMV together with the relevant HLA was identifiable through cumulative public TCR beta family frequency.

TCRdb redid the calling of the reads with MiXCR, one entry per CDR3 protein. The table records 200,000 to 250,000 distinct CDR3 sequences, roughly 23% of them present only once. A note on this clonotype: Its antigen is still unknown.

This TCR derives from a human donor in good health (CMV status not recorded). Some clones in this sample may be carry-over from other donors' samples. The specimen sequenced was CD8+ T cells from PBMCs.

CDR3 coding DNA: TGTGCCAGCAGCTTAGTGGGCGGCACCTATGGCTACACCTTC. It codes for CASSLVGGTYGYTF. The chain has TRBV11-1 and TRBJ1-2; unclear D gene. V lost 1 base and J 4 bases, leaving 10 bases between the germline ends. The CDR3 contains 14 residues. Germline CDR1 SGHAT, CDR2 FQDESV (reference sequence).